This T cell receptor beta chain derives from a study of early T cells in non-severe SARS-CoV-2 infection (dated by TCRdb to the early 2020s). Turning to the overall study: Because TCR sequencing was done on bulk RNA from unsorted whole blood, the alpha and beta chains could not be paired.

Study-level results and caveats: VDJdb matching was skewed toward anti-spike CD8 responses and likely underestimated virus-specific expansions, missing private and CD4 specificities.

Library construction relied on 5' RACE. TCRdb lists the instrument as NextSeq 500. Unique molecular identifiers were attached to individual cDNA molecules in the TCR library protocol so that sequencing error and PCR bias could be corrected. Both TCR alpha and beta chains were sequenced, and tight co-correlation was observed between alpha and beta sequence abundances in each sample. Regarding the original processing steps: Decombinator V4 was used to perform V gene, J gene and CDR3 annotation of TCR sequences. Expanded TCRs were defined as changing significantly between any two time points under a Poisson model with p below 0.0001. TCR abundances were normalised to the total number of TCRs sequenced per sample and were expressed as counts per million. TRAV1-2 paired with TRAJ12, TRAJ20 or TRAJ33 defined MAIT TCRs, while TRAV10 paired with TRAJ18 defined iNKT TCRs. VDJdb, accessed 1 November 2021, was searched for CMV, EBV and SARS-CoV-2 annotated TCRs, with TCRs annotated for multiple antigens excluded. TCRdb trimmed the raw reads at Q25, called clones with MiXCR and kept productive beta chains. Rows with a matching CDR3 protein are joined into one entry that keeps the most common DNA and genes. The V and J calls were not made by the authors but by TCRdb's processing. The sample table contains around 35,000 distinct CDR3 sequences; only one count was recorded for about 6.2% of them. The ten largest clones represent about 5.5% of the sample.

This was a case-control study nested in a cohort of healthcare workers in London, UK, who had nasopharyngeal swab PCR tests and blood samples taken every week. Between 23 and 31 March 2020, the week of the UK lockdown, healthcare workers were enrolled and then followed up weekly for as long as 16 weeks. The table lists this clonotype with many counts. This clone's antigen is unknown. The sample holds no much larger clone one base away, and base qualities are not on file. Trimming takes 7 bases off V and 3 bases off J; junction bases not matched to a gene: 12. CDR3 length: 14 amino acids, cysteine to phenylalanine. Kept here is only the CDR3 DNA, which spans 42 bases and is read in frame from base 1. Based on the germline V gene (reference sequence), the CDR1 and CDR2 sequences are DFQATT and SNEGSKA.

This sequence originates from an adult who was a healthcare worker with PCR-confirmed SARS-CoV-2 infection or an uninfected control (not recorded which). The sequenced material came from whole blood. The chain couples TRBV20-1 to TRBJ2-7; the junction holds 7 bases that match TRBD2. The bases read TGCAGTGTAAAGGTAGCGGGTCCGGACTACGAGCAGTACTTC. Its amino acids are CSVKVAGPDYEQYF.